The text below deals with one T cell receptor (beta chain). Profiled with immunoSEQ multiplex PCR; TCRdb holds only in-frame clones, not every one. The table has 350,000 to 500,000 clones, more than 80% seen once. The sample comes from a study of Ad26.COV2.S vaccination and SARS-CoV-2 variants. Treatment described: about 20 received Ad26.COV2.S at low or high dose, single or two shots; 5 received placebo; per-sample allocation not given. The samples date from day 63 after the first vaccine or placebo injection. Material: peripheral blood, obtained in a trial of Ad26.COV2.S vaccine versus placebo. The sequence came from a person aged 18 to 65 who received the Ad26.COV2.S COVID-19 vaccine or a placebo.

CDR3 coding DNA: TGTGCCAGCAGTTTTTTGGGGACTAGCGGGACCACAGATACGCAGTATTTT. This codes for CASSFLGTSGTTDTQYF. V is TRBV27 and J is TRBJ2-3; 13 nucleotides line up with TRBD2. Trimming cost V 3 bases and J 2 bases; bases outside gene matches: 5. Germline values: CDR1 MNHEY, CDR2 SMNVEV (reference sequence). This CDR3 has 17 residues.